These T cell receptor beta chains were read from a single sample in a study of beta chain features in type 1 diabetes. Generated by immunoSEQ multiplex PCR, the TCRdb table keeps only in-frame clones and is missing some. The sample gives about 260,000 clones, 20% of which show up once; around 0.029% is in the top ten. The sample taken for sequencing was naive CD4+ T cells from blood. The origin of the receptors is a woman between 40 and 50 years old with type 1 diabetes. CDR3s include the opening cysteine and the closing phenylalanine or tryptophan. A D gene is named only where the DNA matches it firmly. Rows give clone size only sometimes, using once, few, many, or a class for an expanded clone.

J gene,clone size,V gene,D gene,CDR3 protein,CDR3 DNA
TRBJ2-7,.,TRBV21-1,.,CASSSRYYEQYF,TGTGCCAGCAGCAGCCGGTATTACGAGCAGTACTTC
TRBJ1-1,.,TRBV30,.,CAWSGTAEAFF,TGTGCCTGGAGTGGGACAGCGGAAGCTTTCTTT
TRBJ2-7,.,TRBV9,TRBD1,CASSVSTGDPYEQYF,TGTGCCAGCAGCGTAAGCACAGGGGATCCCTACGAGCAGTACTTC
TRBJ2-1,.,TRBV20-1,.,CSAAPENEQFF,TGCAGTGCTGCTCCCGAGAATGAGCAGTTCTTC
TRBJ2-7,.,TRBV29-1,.,CSVENNYEQYF,TGCAGCGTTGAAAACAATTACGAGCAGTACTTC
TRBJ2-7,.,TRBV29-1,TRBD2,CSVWAAGSYEQYF,TGCAGCGTTTGGGCAGCGGGGTCCTACGAGCAGTACTTC
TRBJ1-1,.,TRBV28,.,CASGSNTEAFF,TGTGCCAGCGGCTCGAACACTGAAGCTTTCTTT
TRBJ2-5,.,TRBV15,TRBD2,CATSRDASGSGETQYF,TGTGCCACCAGCAGAGATGCCAGCGGGAGTGGAGAGACCCAGTACTTC
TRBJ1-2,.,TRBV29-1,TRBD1,CSVRDRGPLDYGYTF,TGCAGCGTCCGGGACAGGGGGCCCCTGGACTATGGCTACACCTTC
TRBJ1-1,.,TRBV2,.,CASSDRVGTEAFF,TGTGCCAGCAGTGACAGGGTGGGCACTGAAGCTTTCTTT
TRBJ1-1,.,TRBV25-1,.,CASSPQGRVAEAFF,TGTGCCAGCAGTCCACAGGGCCGGGTGGCTGAAGCTTTCTTT
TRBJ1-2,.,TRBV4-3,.,CASSQESPGYGYTF,TGCGCCAGCAGCCAAGAATCCCCAGGGTACGGCTACACCTTC
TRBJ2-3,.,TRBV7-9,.,CASSPGAGLEGDF,TGTGCCAGCAGCCCCGGAGCGGGGCTTGAGGGGGACTTT
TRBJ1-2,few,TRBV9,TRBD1,CASSVEDRAGYGYTF,TGTGCCAGCAGCGTGGAGGACAGGGCAGGGTATGGCTACACCTTC
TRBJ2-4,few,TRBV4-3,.,CASSRGVLAKNIQYF,TGCGCCAGCAGCCGGGGGGTACTAGCCAAAAACATTCAGTACTTC
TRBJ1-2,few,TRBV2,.,CASGREVDYGYTF,TGTGCCAGCGGGCGGGAGGTCGACTATGGCTACACCTTC
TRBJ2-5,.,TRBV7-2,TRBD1,CASSYSGQQETQYF,TGTGCCAGCAGCTATTCGGGACAGCAAGAGACCCAGTACTTC
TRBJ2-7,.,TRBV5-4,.,CASSLQGSVNEQYF,TGTGCCAGCAGCTTGCAGGGCAGTGTCAACGAGCAGTACTTC
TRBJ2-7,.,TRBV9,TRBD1,CASSPRDRRREQYF,TGTGCCAGCAGCCCACGGGACAGGAGAAGGGAGCAGTACTTC
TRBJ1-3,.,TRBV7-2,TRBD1,CASSFRQGENTIYF,TGTGCCAGCAGCTTCAGACAGGGCGAAAACACCATATATTTT
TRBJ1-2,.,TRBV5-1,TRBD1,CASRAGTGEGYTF,TGCGCCAGCAGAGCCGGGACAGGGGAAGGCTACACCTTC
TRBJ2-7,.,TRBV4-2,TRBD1,CASSQEGQGVLYEQYF,TGTGCCAGCAGCCAAGAAGGACAGGGGGTCCTCTACGAGCAGTACTTC
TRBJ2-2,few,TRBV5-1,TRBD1,CASSFGQANTGELFF,TGCGCCAGCAGCTTCGGACAGGCGAACACCGGGGAGCTGTTTTTT
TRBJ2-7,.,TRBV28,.,CASSLQATYEQYF,TGTGCCAGCAGTCTCCAGGCAACCTACGAGCAGTACTTC
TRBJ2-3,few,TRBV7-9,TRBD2,CASSLQRGTTDTQYF,TGTGCCAGCAGCTTACAGCGGGGGACCACAGATACGCAGTATTTT
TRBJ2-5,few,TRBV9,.,CASSPHEETQYF,TGTGCCAGCAGCCCCCACGAGGAGACCCAGTACTTC
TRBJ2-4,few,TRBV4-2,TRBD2,CASSQAGTSGPENIQYF,TGTGCCAGCAGCCAGGCCGGGACTAGCGGCCCTGAGAACATTCAGTACTTC
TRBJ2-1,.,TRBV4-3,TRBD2,CASDLVGLVFESSYNEQFF,TGCGCCAGCGATCTCGTGGGACTAGTTTTCGAGAGCTCCTACAATGAGCAGTTCTTC
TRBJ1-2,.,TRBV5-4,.,CASSQDGTEYTF,TGCGCCAGCAGCCAAGATGGGACTGAGTACACCTTC
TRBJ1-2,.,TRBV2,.,CASSVQRIVENGYTF,TGTGCCAGCAGTGTTCAGAGGATTGTTGAGAATGGCTACACCTTC
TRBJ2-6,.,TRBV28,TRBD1,CASSSWTGFTGANVLTF,TGTGCCAGCAGTTCCTGGACAGGGTTCACTGGGGCCAACGTCCTGACTTTC
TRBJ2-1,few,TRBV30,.,CAWSVWSEQFF,TGTGCCTGGAGTGTCTGGAGTGAGCAGTTCTTC
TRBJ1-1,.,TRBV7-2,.,CASSSSWERGYTEAFF,TGTGCCAGCAGCTCCTCCTGGGAGAGGGGGTACACTGAAGCTTTCTTT
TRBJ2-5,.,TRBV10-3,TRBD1,CAIGQGDETQYF,TGTGCCATCGGTCAGGGGGACGAGACCCAGTACTTC
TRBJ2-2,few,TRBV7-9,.,CASSFTTGHGELFF,TGTGCCAGCAGCTTCACCACAGGGCACGGGGAGCTGTTTTTT
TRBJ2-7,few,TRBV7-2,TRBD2,CASSTPGTSRDEQYF,TGTGCCAGCAGCACGCCCGGGACTAGCCGCGACGAGCAGTACTTC
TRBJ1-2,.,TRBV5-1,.,CASTNGEDYGYTF,TGCGCCAGCACCAACGGCGAGGACTATGGCTACACCTTC
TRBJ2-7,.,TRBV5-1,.,CASSLVQAGYEQYF,TGCGCCAGCAGCTTGGTACAGGCTGGCTACGAGCAGTACTTC
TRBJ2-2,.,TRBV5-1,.,CASSSLTAGGTGELFF,TGCGCCAGCAGCTCCCTAACAGCTGGGGGGACCGGGGAGCTGTTTTTT
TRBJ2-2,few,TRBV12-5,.,CASVGWTGELFF,TGTGCCTCAGTCGGGTGGACCGGGGAGCTGTTTTTT
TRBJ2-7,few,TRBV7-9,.,CASSSLYEQYF,TGTGCCAGCAGCTCCCTCTACGAGCAGTACTTC
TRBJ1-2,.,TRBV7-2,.,CASSSSTVPGLIVF,TGTGCCAGCAGCTCCAGCACCGTTCCGGGACTGATCGTCTTC
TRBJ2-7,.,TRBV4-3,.,CASSQEDSPFGVYEQYF,TGCGCCAGCAGCCAAGAGGACAGCCCGTTCGGCGTCTACGAGCAGTACTTC
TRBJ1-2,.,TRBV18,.,CASSPPGDYGYTF,TGTGCCAGCTCACCACCAGGGGACTATGGCTACACCTTC